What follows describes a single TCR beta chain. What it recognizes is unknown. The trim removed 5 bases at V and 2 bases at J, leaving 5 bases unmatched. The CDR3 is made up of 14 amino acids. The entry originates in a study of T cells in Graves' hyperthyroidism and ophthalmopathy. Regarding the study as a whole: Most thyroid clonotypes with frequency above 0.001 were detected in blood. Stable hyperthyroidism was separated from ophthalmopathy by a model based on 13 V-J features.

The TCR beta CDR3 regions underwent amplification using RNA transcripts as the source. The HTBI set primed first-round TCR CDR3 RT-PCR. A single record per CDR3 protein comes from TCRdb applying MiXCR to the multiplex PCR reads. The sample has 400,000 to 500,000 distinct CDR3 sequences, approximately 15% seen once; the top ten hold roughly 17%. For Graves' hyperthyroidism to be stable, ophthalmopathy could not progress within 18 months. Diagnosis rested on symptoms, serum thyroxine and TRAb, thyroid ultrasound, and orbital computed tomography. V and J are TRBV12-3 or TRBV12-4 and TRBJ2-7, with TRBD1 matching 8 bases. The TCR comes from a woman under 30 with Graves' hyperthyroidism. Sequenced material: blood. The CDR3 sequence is CASSVGQGPYEQYV. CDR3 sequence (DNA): TGTGCCAGCAGTGTTGGACAGGGTCCCTACGAGCAGTACGTC.